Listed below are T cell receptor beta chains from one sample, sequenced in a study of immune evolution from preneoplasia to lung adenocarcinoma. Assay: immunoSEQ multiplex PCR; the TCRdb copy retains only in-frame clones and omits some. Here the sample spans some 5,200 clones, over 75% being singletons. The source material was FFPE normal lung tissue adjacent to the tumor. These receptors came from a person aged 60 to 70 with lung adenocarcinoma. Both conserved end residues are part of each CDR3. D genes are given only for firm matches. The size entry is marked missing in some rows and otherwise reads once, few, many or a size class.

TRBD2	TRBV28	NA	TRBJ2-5	CASSSPGGQIETQYF	TGTGCCAGCAGTTCCCCGGGGGGGCAGATCGAGACCCAGTACTTC
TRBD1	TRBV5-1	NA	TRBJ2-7	CASSLVRGRYEQYF	TGCGCCAGCAGCTTGGTTAGGGGGCGGTACGAGCAGTACTTC
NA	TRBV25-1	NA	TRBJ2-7	CASSGATFYEQYF	TGTGCCAGCAGTGGAGCTACCTTCTACGAGCAGTACTTC
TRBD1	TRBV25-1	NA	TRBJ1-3	CASETGFLGNTIYF	TGTGCCAGCGAGACAGGGTTTCTTGGAAACACCATATATTTT
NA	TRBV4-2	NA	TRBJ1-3	CASSQVRSQQFGTGSGNTIYF	TGTGCCAGCAGCCAAGTAAGATCTCAACAGTTCGGAACGGGCTCTGGAAACACCATATATTTT
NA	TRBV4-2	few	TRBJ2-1	CASSPNFWDIPSSYNEQFF	TGTGCCAGCAGCCCGAACTTTTGGGACATCCCTAGCTCCTACAATGAGCAGTTCTTC
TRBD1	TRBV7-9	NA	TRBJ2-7	CASSLGGQGVPYEQYF	TGTGCCAGCAGCTTAGGGGGACAGGGGGTCCCCTACGAGCAGTACTTC
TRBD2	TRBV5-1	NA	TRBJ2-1	CASSLASAGGLYNEQFF	TGCGCCAGCAGCTTGGCCTCGGCGGGAGGCCTCTACAATGAGCAGTTCTTC
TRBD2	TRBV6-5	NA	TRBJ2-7	CASTQILAGGYEQYF	TGTGCCAGCACCCAAATACTAGCGGGAGGATACGAGCAGTACTTC
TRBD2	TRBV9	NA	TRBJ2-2	CASSGSGGLESRELFF	TGTGCCAGCAGCGGAAGCGGGGGGCTCGAGTCGAGGGAGCTGTTTTTT
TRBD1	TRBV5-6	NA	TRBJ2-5	CASRLDRALGTQYF	TGTGCCAGCAGGTTAGACAGGGCGTTGGGGACCCAGTACTTC
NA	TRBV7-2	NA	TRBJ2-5	CASSLGNRGATQYF	TGTGCCAGCAGCTTAGGGAATAGAGGAGCGACCCAGTACTTC
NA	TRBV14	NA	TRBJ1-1	CASSHTAQAFF	TGTGCCAGCAGCCACACAGCCCAAGCTTTCTTT
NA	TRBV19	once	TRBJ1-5	CASRPGAGGSIFQPQHF	TGTGCCAGTAGGCCAGGGGCGGGGGGGAGCATTTTTCAGCCCCAGCATTTT
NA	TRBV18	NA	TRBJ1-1	CASSGAVASGGRNTEAFF	TGTGCCAGCTCGGGGGCGGTTGCATCGGGGGGCCGGAACACTGAAGCTTTCTTT
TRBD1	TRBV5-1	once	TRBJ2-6	CASRPTPGQVSGANVLTF	TGCGCCAGCAGACCAACCCCGGGACAGGTCTCTGGGGCCAACGTCCTGACTTTC
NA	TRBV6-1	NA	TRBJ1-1	CASRTSPWDTEAFF	TGTGCCAGCAGGACCAGTCCGTGGGACACTGAAGCTTTCTTT